This TCR beta chain was observed in a study of technical replicates of blood from a handful of donors. This CDR3 spans 19 amino acids. From germline, CDR1 is SGDLS and CDR2 YYNGEE. V lost 1 base to trimming and J lost 0 bases, with 22 bases between them. TCRdb's table, derived via immunoSEQ multiplex PCR, lists solely in-frame clones and lacks some. Altogether approximately 50,000 clones are present, roughly 94% being singletons, with the ten largest covering 0.2% to 0.25%. The V call is TRBV9, the J call TRBJ1-1, with TRBD1 as a possible D gene (5 bases). Sequencing was done on a sample of T cells isolated from PBMCs. This TCR was recovered from a human donor in good health. CDR3 sequence reads: CASSVLHVGGAHLNTEAFF. The CDR3 DNA sequence: TGTGCCAGCAGCGTATTACACGTAGGCGGGGCTCATTTGAACACTGAAGCTTTCTTT.